This passage covers 11 T cell receptor beta chains from one sample sequenced in a study of identifying expanded T cells in peripheral blood. Method: immunoSEQ multiplex PCR; TCRdb's copy keeps in-frame clones and lacks some. The sample contains 60,000 to 80,000 clones, approximately 87% of which appear only once. Input material: blood. These receptors were collected from a person aged 18 to 70 in good health.

In its sample, this clone was seen once. The CDR3 coding sequence is TGCGGGGACAGGGGTGCTTTTGGAAACACCATATATTTT. This encodes CGDRGAFGNTIYF. V is TRBV29-1 and J is TRBJ1-3, with 10 bases lining up with TRBD1. CDR3 size: 13 residues. Germline-derived CDR1 and CDR2 are SQVTM and ANQGSEA.

The V and J genes are TRBV19 and TRBJ1-5; unclear D gene. The CDR3 has 14 amino acids. The V gene's germline CDR1 is LNHDA and CDR2 SQIVND (reference sequence). Trimming pared 5 bases from V and 7 bases from J, leaving 15 bases between. The CDR3 sequence: CASSGLEERQPQHF. CDR3 DNA sequence: TGTGCCAGTAGTGGCCTCGAGGAAAGACAGCCCCAGCATTTT. Full variable domain (remainder filled in from reference TRBV19 and TRBJ1-5): DGGITQSPKYLFRKEGQNVTLSCEQNLNHDAMYWYRQDPGQGLRLIYYSQIVNDFQKGDIAEGYSVSREKKESFPLTVTSAQKNPTAFYLCASSGLEERQPQHFGDGTRLSIL.

The rearrangement joins TRBV7-2 to TRBJ1-2, with 9 bases that match TRBD1. CDR1 SGHTA and CDR2 FQGNSA come from the germline V gene. V lost 6 bases to trimming and J lost 8 bases; unmatched junction nucleotides: 13. This CDR3 contains 15 residues. The CDR3, as DNA: TGTGCCAGCAGAGAGAATCCCCGGACAGGGGAAGGCTACACCTTC. Translation gives CASRENPRTGEGYTF.

The rearrangement uses TRBV6-1 and TRBJ2-3; possible D gene TRBD1, 5 bases. Germline CDR1 is MNHNS and CDR2 is SASEGT. Deletions cut 7 bases from V and 1 base from J, with 15 bases between. The CDR3 extends over 15 amino acids. CDR3 coding DNA: TGTGCCAGCAAGGAGTGGGGCGTTGGCACAGATACGCAGTATTTT. The encoded protein is CASKEWGVGTDTQYF.

A word on this clone: Germline is not matched at one junction end, which may reflect a read error. The chain recombines TRBV6-4 with TRBJ2-3; 7 bases fit TRBD1. Germline V gene lookup returns CDR1 MRHNA and CDR2 SNTAGT. This CDR3 has 16 amino acids. The DNA of the CDR3 is TGTGCCAGCAGTAACTCGGGGACAGTTAGCACAGATACGCAGTATTTT. This gives the protein CASSNSGTVSTDTQYF.

This sequence joins TRBV11-2 and TRBJ1-1; D remains ambiguous. Trimming left V 3 bases short and J 5 bases short, with 10 bases between. CDR3 size: 13 residues. CDR1 SGHAT and CDR2 FQNNGV come from the germline V gene. The CDR3 region has the DNA TGTGCCAGCAGCTTCCAGGAATTGACTGAAGCTTTCTTT. It yields the protein CASSFQELTEAFF.

This clone was seen just once. The chain couples TRBV6-5 to TRBJ2-7; D is perhaps TRBD1 (6 bases). This CDR3 is built from 14 residues. CDR1 is MNHEY and CDR2 is SVGAGI in the germline V gene. V was clipped by 8 bases and J by 6 bases, with 20 bases between them. CDR3 loop: CASGLGQQPSEQYF. CDR3 DNA: TGTGCCAGCGGACTTGGACAGCAACCAAGCGAGCAGTACTTC.

V gene TRBV28 combines with J gene TRBJ2-7; TRBD1 matches 9 bases. This CDR3 contains 15 residues. Germline CDR1 MDHEN, CDR2 SYDVKM. V shed 2 bases, J shed 0 bases, and the junction held 2 bases outside the gene matches. The CDR3 coding sequence is TGTGCCAGCAGTTTAGGGACAGGGTACTCCTACGAGCAGTACTTC. Encoded protein: CASSLGTGYSYEQYF.

The rearrangement uses TRBV15 and TRBJ2-1; D perhaps matches TRBD2 (6 bases). CDR3 length: 18 amino acids. Trimming took 0 bases from V and 7 from J, leaving 22 bases between them. Germline values: CDR1 LNHNV, CDR2 YYDKDF (reference sequence). The CDR3 nucleotides are TGTGCCACCAGCAGAGATAATCGTTTGGCGGGAAGGGAGAATGAGCAGTTCTTC. Encoded protein: CATSRDNRLAGRENEQFF.

This rearrangement joins TRBV10-3 to TRBJ2-2, with 9 bases aligning to TRBD2. The V segment lost 5 bases and the J segment 1 base; nucleotides outside the gene matches: 2. This CDR3 contains 15 residues. Per germline, CDR1 ENHRY and CDR2 SYGVKD. The CDR3, as DNA: TGTGCCATCAGTTCAGCGGGGGGGAACACCGGGGAGCTGTTTTTT. Amino acids: CAISSAGGNTGELFF.

The chain joins TRBV5-1 to TRBJ2-5; the D is unclear. Germline V gene lookup returns CDR1 SGHRS and CDR2 YFSETQ. The CDR3 has 13 residues. V dropped 7 bases and J dropped 2 bases, with 12 bases sitting between them. The CDR3 reads CASGEGVQETQYF. CDR3 DNA sequence: TGCGCCAGCGGGGAAGGCGTACAAGAGACCCAGTACTTC.